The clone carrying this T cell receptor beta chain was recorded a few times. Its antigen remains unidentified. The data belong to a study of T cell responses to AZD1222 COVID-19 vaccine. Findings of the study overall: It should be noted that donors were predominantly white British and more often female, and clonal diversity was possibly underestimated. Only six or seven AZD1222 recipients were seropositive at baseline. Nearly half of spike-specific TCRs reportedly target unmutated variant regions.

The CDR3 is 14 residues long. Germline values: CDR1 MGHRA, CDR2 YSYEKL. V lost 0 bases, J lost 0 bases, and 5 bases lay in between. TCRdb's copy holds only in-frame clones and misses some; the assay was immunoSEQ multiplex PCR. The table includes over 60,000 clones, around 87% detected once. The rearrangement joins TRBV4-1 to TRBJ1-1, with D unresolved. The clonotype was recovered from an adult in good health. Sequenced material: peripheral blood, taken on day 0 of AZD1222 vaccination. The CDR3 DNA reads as TGCGCCAGCAGCCAAGACAGGCTGAACACTGAAGCTTTCTTT. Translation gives CASSQDRLNTEAFF.